This entry concerns a single TCR beta chain. The antigen it recognizes is unknown. Per-base qualities were not stored, and no clone one base away is much larger. This sample is part of a study of blood T cell repertoires in COVID-19 (dated by TCRdb to about 2020). In the study overall: Collaborator samples came from the United States, Italy and Spain and covered acute and convalescent phases of COVID-19. The repertoires were released in a freely available public database intended as a resource for research on the immune response to SARS-CoV-2. Deeply sampled blood TCRbeta repertoires from subjects exposed to, actively infected with, or recovered from COVID-19 were included in the dataset. The sample metadata nearly always contained a de-identified subject ID, COVID-19 status, age in years and sex. Where available, HLA class I and class II types were obtained from metadata supplied by the sample provider rather than from assay-based typing. Samples came from the ongoing ImmuneRACE study (first 160 participants) plus 1,254 subjects from 6 global collaborators. The material from the prospective study consisted of cDNA or gDNA derived from T cells, B-cell-depleted T cells, or PBMCs. What the work shows at the level of the full study, not this receptor alone: How much clinical and demographic metadata was included differed by source and by participant, and the metadata was provided uncurated.

V has 4 bases trimmed and J has 8 bases trimmed; junction bases matching no gene number 11. CDR1 and CDR2, per the germline V gene (reference sequence), are SGHNT and YYREEE. The CDR3 holds 14 amino acids from the cysteine to the phenylalanine. Left in the record is the CDR3 DNA by itself, 42 bases read in frame from the first base. The immunoSEQ Assay, a bias-controlled multiplex PCR, was used to amplify TCRbeta CDR3 regions from genomic DNA. The published analysis was carried out like this. Within the assay, amplification of reference gene primers was used to estimate how many nucleated cells each sample contained. To quantify the absolute abundance of each unique TCRbeta CDR3 rearrangement, sequence reads were collapsed and filtered. For each sample, productive Simpson clonality was calculated as the square root of Simpson's diversity index over productive rearrangements. Drawn from immuneACCESS, this table holds only the in-frame rearrangements with V and J called that TCRdb kept. Clones are partly lost; checked studies trace under half to an unresolved V gene and leave the rest unexplained. V, J and clone size are taken as reported in that table, and D and trimming were inferred from the DNA itself. The sample contains around 250,000 clones, about nine tenths of them found a single time. Of the sample, around 15% falls within the top ten clones.

Participants in the prospective study were enrolled through a virtual design, were aged about 18 to 90 years, and lived in approximately 25 United States geographic areas. Cohort assignment in the prospective study relied on participant-reported clinical history from a screening survey and a study questionnaire. For ImmuneRACE Cohort 3, a participant was defined as recovered based on two consecutive negative NP/OP PCR tests, clearance by a healthcare professional, or resolution of symptoms. Mobile phlebotomists in the prospective study collected whole blood, serum and a nasopharyngeal or oropharyngeal swab from every participant. Participants in the prospective study had the option to provide additional blood draws and questionnaires over a 2-month period. Prospective study blood samples were shipped either frozen or at room temperature before DNA extraction.

Sequenced: PBMCs or T cells enriched from blood (not recorded which). Recombination linked TRBV5-4 to TRBJ1-2; 7 central bases correspond to TRBD1. The source is a man aged 18 to 35 who had recovered from COVID-19. The bases read TGTGCCAGCAGCCCATCCCAGGGGGTGGGAGGCTACACCTTC. This is translated as CASSPSQGVGGYTF.